A selection of T cell receptor beta chains follows, all from one sample in a study of cytomegalovirus exposure and HLA in healthy donors. Some clones are missing from TCRdb's copy, which holds only in-frame ones; the method was immunoSEQ multiplex PCR. This table has some 200,000 clones, roughly 70% appearing once. The sample was PBMCs. The receptors derive from a man between 40 and 49 years old in good health and CMV-seropositive. CDR3s include the opening cysteine and the closing phenylalanine or tryptophan.

V gene	J gene	CDR3 protein
TRBV5-5	TRBJ2-7	CASSLEGAGGYEQYF
TRBV9	TRBJ2-7	CASSEGQGSSYEQYF
TRBV4-1	TRBJ2-5	CASSQAGLRIAETQYF
TRBV10-3	TRBJ2-3	CAIMATGEADTQYF
TRBV6-4	TRBJ1-2	CASSDRGFGYTF
TRBV6-5	TRBJ2-7	CASSSGQGAWEQYF
TRBV21-1	TRBJ1-4	CASSNRGYYTNEKLFF
TRBV6-1	TRBJ1-6	CASNQGRSDSPLHF
TRBV4-3	TRBJ1-6	CASSQIRGNGSPLHF
TRBV25-1	TRBJ2-1	CASSVAGGRNEQFF
TRBV7-2	TRBJ2-5	CASSTTGRQETQYF
TRBV19	TRBJ1-4	CASSIGGPQRGEKLFF
TRBV21-1	TRBJ1-1	CASSKDGQPEAFF
TRBV7-6	TRBJ2-3	CASTSPGTDTQYF
TRBV2	TRBJ2-1	CASGTLNNEQFF
TRBV5-6	TRBJ2-7	CASSWTGGGREQYF
TRBV13	TRBJ1-1	CAGGRTGEFVAFF
TRBV6-5	TRBJ2-3	CASTPSAGGYTQYF
TRBV7-7	TRBJ2-7	CASSPQRGGYEQYF
TRBV4-2	TRBJ2-1	CASSQELAKYNEQFF
TRBV7-2	TRBJ1-2	CASSLDRGPYGYTF
TRBV4-1	TRBJ2-5	CASSQLLAGSYQETQYF
TRBV6-1	TRBJ2-2	CATIPGSNTGELFF
TRBV5-1	TRBJ2-2	CASSDPGGAGELFF
TRBV7-8	TRBJ1-2	CASSPGGRIENYGYTF
TRBV4-1	TRBJ2-3	CASSPPGVAGPHGTQYF
TRBV10-1	TRBJ2-7	CASSESLAPYEQYF
TRBV7-2	TRBJ2-2	CASSSTGTSGTGELFF
TRBV7-3	TRBJ2-5	CASSLQGYQETQYF
TRBV5-6	TRBJ2-3	CASSPPQGTYTDTQYF
TRBV9	TRBJ1-3	CASSGTQGGNTIYF
TRBV28	TRBJ2-1	CASRPRYEERYYNEQFF